Listed below are T cell receptor beta chains from one sample, sequenced in a study of shared clonotypes between healthy human individuals. Here immunoSEQ multiplex PCR was the method, and the copy in TCRdb shows in-frame clones only, minus some. The sample carries about 2 million clones, around 96% recorded once. What was sequenced was naive CD8+ T cells sorted from blood. The source of these receptors is a man between 18 and 35 years old in good health. Both conserved end residues are part of each CDR3. A D gene is named only where the DNA matches it firmly. Rows give clone size only sometimes, using once, few, many, or a class for an expanded clone.

>TRBJ2-3|TRBV4-1|-|-
CASNEELASTDTQYF
TGCGCCAGCAACGAGGAGCTCGCCAGCACAGATACGCAGTATTTT
>TRBJ1-2|TRBV4-3|TRBD1|once
CASSHGTGVSGYGYTF
TGCGCCAGCAGCCACGGGACAGGCGTTTCTGGCTATGGCTACACCTTC
>TRBJ1-2|TRBV30|-|-
CAWSPTGLTYGYTF
TGTGCCTGGAGTCCCACAGGGTTGACCTATGGCTACACCTTC
>TRBJ2-7|TRBV6-6|TRBD1|-
CASSYETGGYEQYF
TGTGCCAGCAGTTACGAGACAGGGGGCTACGAGCAGTACTTC
>TRBJ2-1|TRBV4-1|-|-
CASSQKTGTGFGNEQFF
TGCGCCAGCAGCCAGAAGACGGGAACAGGGTTTGGAAATGAGCAGTTCTTC
>TRBJ2-3|TRBV9|-|-
CASSVARGSFTDTQYF
TGTGCCAGCAGCGTAGCCAGGGGCAGTTTCACAGATACGCAGTATTTT
>TRBJ1-5|TRBV9|-|-
CASSVGTTGQPQHF
TGTGCCAGCAGCGTAGGGACAACAGGGCAGCCCCAGCATTTT
>TRBJ2-3|TRBV7-9|TRBD2|-
CASSFPRGASTDTQYF
TGTGCCAGCAGCTTCCCGCGGGGGGCTAGCACAGATACGCAGTATTTT
>TRBJ2-7|TRBV5-6|-|few
CASSRAGASYEQYF
TGTGCCAGCAGCCGGGCGGGGGCGTCCTACGAGCAGTACTTC
>TRBJ2-2|TRBV7-8|-|-
CASSLLHGGISGELFF
TGTGCCAGCAGCCTGCTGCACGGGGGAATCTCCGGGGAGCTGTTTTTT
>TRBJ2-5|TRBV9|TRBD1|-
CASSVAGTGQETQYF
TGTGCCAGCAGCGTAGCAGGGACAGGTCAAGAGACCCAGTACTTC
>TRBJ2-1|TRBV7-6|-|-
CASSLAGGNEQFF
TGTGCCAGCAGCTTAGCGGGGGGCAATGAGCAGTTCTTC
>TRBJ1-1|TRBV6-6|-|-
CASSYSVGRAEAFF
TGTGCCAGCAGTTATAGCGTCGGGCGCGCTGAAGCTTTCTTT